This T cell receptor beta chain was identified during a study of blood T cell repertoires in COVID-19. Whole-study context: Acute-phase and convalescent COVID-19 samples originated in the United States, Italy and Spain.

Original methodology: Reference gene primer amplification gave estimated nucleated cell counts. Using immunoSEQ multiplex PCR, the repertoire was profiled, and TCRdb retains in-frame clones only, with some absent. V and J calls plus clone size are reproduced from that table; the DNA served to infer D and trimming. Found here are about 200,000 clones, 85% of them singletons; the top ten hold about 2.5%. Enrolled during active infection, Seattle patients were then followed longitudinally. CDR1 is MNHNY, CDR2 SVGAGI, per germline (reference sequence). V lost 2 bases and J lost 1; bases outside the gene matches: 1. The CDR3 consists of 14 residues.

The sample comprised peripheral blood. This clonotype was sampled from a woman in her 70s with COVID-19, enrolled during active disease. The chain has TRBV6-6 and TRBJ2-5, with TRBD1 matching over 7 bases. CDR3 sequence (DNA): TGTGCCAGCAGTTACGGGACAGCCCAAGAGACCCAGTACTTC. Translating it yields CASSYGTAQETQYF.